The text below deals with one T cell receptor (beta chain). The sample originates from a study of T-cell reconstitution after alpha-beta-depleted transplantation in children. The TCRbeta library incorporated unique molecular identifiers. TCRdb processed the PCR reads anew with MiXCR; each CDR3 protein has one entry. Of roughly 790,000 distinct CDR3 sequences listed, 16% are singletons. V shed 1 base and J 7 bases; nucleotides not matched to a gene: 15. Looked up from germline, CDR1 is LGHNA and CDR2 is YNFKEQ. The CDR3 sequence is 19 residues long. This receptor was identified in a male patient under 18 who had a stem cell transplant for acute lymphoblastic leukemia, so the T cells may come from the graft donor. The chain has TRBV4-2 and TRBJ2-3, with 12 bases identical to TRBD2. The sequencing used PBMCs, mostly from graft donor cells, collected 360 days after TCRalphabeta/CD19-depleted stem cell transplant. The CDR3 is CASSQVLAGGPADLNTQYF. The DNA for the CDR3 is TGTGCCAGCAGCCAAGTCCTAGCGGGAGGGCCGGCTGACTTGAATACGCAGTATTTT.